This T cell receptor (beta chain) was sequenced in a study of blood T cell repertoires in COVID-19. Trimming at V came to 2 bases and at J to 5 bases, leaving 8 bases not matched to a gene. The CDR3 length is 15 residues. Germline V gives CDR1 MDHEN, CDR2 SYDVKM. Sequencing used immunoSEQ multiplex PCR; TCRdb keeps in-frame clones, though not all of them. The top ten hold over 2% of the sample, which has about 180,000 clones, nearly 90% seen once. Clinical histories supplied by participants themselves formed the basis of cohort assignment. The chain carries TRBV28 and TRBJ1-2; 7 bases align to TRBD1. This clonotype was obtained from a woman between 35 and 50 years old with acute COVID-19. Sample: PBMCs or T cells enriched from blood (not recorded which). DNA for the CDR3: TGTGCCAGCAGTTTAGAGTTTCAGGGGGAATATGGCTACACCTTC. Translated: CASSLEFQGEYGYTF.